Here is one T cell receptor beta chain with its context. The target of this receptor is not known. The input lacks base qualities; no much larger clone sits a single base away. There are 14 amino acids in the CDR3, from cysteine to phenylalanine inclusive. Only the CDR3 part of the read is kept: 42 bases, read in frame from the first base. The germline V gene sets CDR1 to SGHDT and CDR2 to YYEEEE. V is cut back by 4 bases and J by 6 bases, with 5 bases in the junction unmatched. Library prep was done by the immunoSEQ multiplex PCR assay. The clones in this table, taken by TCRdb from immuneACCESS, are in-frame only. Not every clone is retained; where verified, under half of the shortfall comes from an unresolved V gene, and the cause of the rest is unknown. This sample comprises 56,000 or so clones, just under 95% of them detected only once. The top ten constitute 4% to 4.5% of the sample. The data originate from a study of technical replicates of blood from a handful of donors (dated by TCRdb to about 2017).

Material for sequencing was PBMCs. The V gene is TRBV5-6 and the J gene is TRBJ2-1, with 9 middle bases fitting TRBD1. The clonotype comes from a human donor in good health. Some clones in this sample may be carry-over from other donors' samples. This receptor carries the CDR3 CASSKGQGFNEQFF. The DNA sequence reads TGTGCCAGCAGCAAGGGACAGGGCTTCAATGAGCAGTTCTTC.